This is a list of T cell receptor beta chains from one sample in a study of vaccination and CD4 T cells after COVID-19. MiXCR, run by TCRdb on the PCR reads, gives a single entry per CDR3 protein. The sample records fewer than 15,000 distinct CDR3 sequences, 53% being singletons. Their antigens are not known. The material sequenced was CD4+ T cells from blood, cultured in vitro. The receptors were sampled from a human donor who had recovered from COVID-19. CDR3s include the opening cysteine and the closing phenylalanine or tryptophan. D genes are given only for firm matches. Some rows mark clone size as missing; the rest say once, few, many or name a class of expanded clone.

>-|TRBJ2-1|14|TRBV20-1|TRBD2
CSASRGGAYNEQFF
TGCAGTGCTAGTCGCGGGGGGGCCTACAATGAGCAGTTCTTC
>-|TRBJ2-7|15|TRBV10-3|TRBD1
CAITGSRDRGSEQYF
TGTGCCATCACCGGTTCCCGGGACAGGGGTTCCGAGCAGTACTTC
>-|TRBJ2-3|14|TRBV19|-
CASSATHSTDTQYF
TGTGCCAGTAGTGCGACACATAGCACAGATACGCAGTATTTT
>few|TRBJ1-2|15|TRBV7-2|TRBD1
CASSSSGQGVYGYTF
TGTGCCAGCAGCTCGTCTGGACAGGGAGTTTATGGCTACACCTTC
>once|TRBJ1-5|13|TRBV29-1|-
CSVLLGVGGPQHF
TGCAGCGTTCTGCTAGGGGTCGGGGGGCCCCAGCATTTT
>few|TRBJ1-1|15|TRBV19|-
CASRRTAIQNTEAFF
TGTGCCAGTAGGAGGACAGCTATTCAGAACACTGAAGCTTTCTTT
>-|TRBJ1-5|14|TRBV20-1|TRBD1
CSAIDRAGNQPQHF
TGCAGTGCCATAGACAGGGCTGGCAATCAGCCCCAGCATTTT
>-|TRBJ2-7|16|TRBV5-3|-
CARSSDDTSSSYEQYF
TGTGCCAGAAGCTCGGACGACACTTCAAGCTCCTACGAGCAGTACTTC
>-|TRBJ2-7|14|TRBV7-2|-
CASTPQGRVYEQYF
TGTGCCAGCACCCCCCAGGGGAGAGTCTACGAGCAGTACTTC
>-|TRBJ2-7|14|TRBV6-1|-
CATGRGGSSYEQYF
TGTGCCACCGGGAGAGGGGGGAGCTCCTACGAGCAGTACTTC
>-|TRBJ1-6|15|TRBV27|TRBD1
CASSQTGEYNSPLHF
TGTGCCAGCAGCCAGACAGGGGAATATAATTCACCCCTCCACTTT
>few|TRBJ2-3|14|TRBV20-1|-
CSAAAGELTDTQYF
TGCAGTGCCGCAGCTGGGGAGCTCACAGATACGCAGTATTTT
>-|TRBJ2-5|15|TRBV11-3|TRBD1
CASSPRQGSTETQYF
TGTGCCAGCAGCCCTCGACAGGGAAGTACGGAGACCCAGTACTTC
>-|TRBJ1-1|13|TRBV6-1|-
CASSPDRYTEAFF
TGTGCCAGCAGCCCAGACAGGTACACTGAAGCTTTCTTT
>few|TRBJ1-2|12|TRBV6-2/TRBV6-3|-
CASSPDNYGYTF
TGTGCCAGCAGCCCCGACAACTATGGCTACACCTTC
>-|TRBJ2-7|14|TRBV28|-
CASSLTVSSYEQYF
TGTGCCAGCAGTTTAACCGTTAGCTCCTACGAGCAGTACTTC
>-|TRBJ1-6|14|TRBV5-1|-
CASSLGGIGSPLHF
TGCGCCAGCAGCTTGGGTGGGATCGGATCACCCCTCCACTTT
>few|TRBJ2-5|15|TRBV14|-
CASSQDGPLRETQYF
TGTGCCAGCAGCCAAGATGGGCCACTGCGAGAGACCCAGTACTTC